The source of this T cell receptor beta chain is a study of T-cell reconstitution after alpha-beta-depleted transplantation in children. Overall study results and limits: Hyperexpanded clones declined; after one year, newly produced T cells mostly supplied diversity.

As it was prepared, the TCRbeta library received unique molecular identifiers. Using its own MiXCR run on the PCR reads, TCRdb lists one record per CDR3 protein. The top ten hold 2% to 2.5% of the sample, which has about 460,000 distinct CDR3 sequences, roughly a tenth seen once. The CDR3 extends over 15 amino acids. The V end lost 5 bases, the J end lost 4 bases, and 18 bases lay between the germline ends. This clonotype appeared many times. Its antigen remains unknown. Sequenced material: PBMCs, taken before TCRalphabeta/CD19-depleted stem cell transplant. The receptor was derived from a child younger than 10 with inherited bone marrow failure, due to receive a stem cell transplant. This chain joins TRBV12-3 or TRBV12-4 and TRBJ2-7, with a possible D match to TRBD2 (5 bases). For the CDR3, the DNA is TGTGCCAGCAGTCCACTCGGGGTGGCTGATTACGAGCAGTACTTC. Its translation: CASSPLGVADYEQYF.